This entry is about one T cell receptor beta chain. How the authors handled the data: Reference gene primers were amplified, and this amplification served to estimate nucleated cell counts. Repertoires were generated with immunoSEQ multiplex PCR, while TCRdb's copy carries only in-frame clones and drops some. For V, J and clone size, that table is used; D and trimming come from the DNA. The profile shows more than 300,000 clones, about 89% of them singletons. The sample is drawn from a study of blood T cell repertoires in COVID-19. Turning to the study itself: Acute-phase and convalescent COVID-19 samples originated in the United States, Italy and Spain. T cells, B-cell-depleted T cells, or PBMCs supplied cDNA or gDNA.

Trimming shortened V by 0 bases and J by 8 bases, and 11 bases separated the two germline ends. Germline V gives CDR1 LGHDT, CDR2 YNNKEL (reference sequence). The CDR3 is 15 residues long. V usage is TRBV3-1 (or the pseudogene TRBV3-2) and J usage is TRBJ1-6; D gene uncertain. This clonotype was obtained from a man between 18 and 29 years old who had recovered from COVID-19. Sample: peripheral blood. This CDR3 reads CASSQDAGNYSPLHF. CDR3 in DNA: TGTGCCAGCAGCCAAGACGCAGGAAACTATTCACCCCTCCACTTT.